Shown below are 5 T cell receptor beta chains from a single sample sequenced in a study of blood T cell repertoires in COVID-19. Sequenced by immunoSEQ multiplex PCR; TCRdb stores in-frame clones only, minus some. The table lists about 140,000 clones, about four fifths of them singletons. The material sequenced was peripheral blood. The receptors originated from an elderly woman in a cohort sampled during active or convalescent COVID-19.

This chain joins TRBV29-1 and TRBJ2-1; a possible D gene is TRBD2 (5 bases). Germline V gene data show CDR1 as SQVTM and CDR2 as ANQGSEA. The germline V and J ends were trimmed by 6 bases and 9 bases, with 15 bases remaining between them. The CDR3 is made up of 12 amino acids. CDR3 region: CSVETRSGEQFF. As DNA, the CDR3 is TGCAGCGTGGAAACTAGGAGCGGTGAGCAGTTCTTC.

V and J are TRBV6-5 and TRBJ2-3; 8 bases agree with TRBD2. The CDR3 is made up of 14 amino acids. CDR1 is MNHEY and CDR2 is SVGAGI in the germline V gene. V dropped 8 bases and J dropped 0; count of bases not matched to a gene: 4. The CDR3 reads CASRSGGSTDTQYF. In DNA, the CDR3 is TGTGCCAGCCGGAGCGGGGGCAGCACAGATACGCAGTATTTT.

This chain connects TRBV18 to TRBJ2-6; D perhaps matches TRBD1 (5 bases). This CDR3 is built from 18 residues. Trimming stripped 4 bases from V and 0 bases from J, with 16 bases between. Germline CDR1 KGHSH, CDR2 LQKENI. The CDR3 loop is CASSLRQPETSGANVLTF. The CDR3 region has the DNA TGTGCCAGCTCACTTCGACAGCCCGAAACCTCTGGGGCCAACGTCCTGACTTTC.

The rearrangement joins TRBV4-1 to TRBJ2-3; a possible D gene is TRBD2 (5 bases). The germline V gene encodes CDR1 MGHRA and CDR2 YSYEKL. V lost 8 bases and J lost 10, with 19 bases in between. The CDR3 spans 13 residues. The CDR3 DNA follows: TGCGCCAGCCGCGGGCCGAATTCTCTCGCGCAGTATTTT. Encoded protein: CASRGPNSLAQYF.

The rearrangement uses TRBV27 and TRBJ2-3, with D uncertain. Per the germline V gene, CDR1 is MNHEY and CDR2 is SMNVEV (reference sequence). The V and J ends lost 6 bases and 6 bases respectively, with 16 bases between them. CDR3 size: 14 residues. In DNA form, the CDR3 reads TGTGCCAGCAGCCGCAGCGATGGTCGGGATACGCAGTATTTT. Its protein is CASSRSDGRDTQYF.